This T cell receptor beta chain was captured by sequencing in a study of neurological immune-mediated disorders. The study, taken as a whole, reports: There was no clinical or MRI feature that showed an association with the multiple sclerosis repertoire cluster. Phylogenetic grouping assigned the repertoires of 18 of 34 multiple sclerosis patients to one related-CDR3 cluster, which constitutes a possible signature. Among expanded clones, no CDR3 amino acid sequences were shared across subjects, a pattern suggesting private repertoires in all groups.

This clonotype was detected ten times or more. The antigen remains unidentified. A 10-nucleotide random UMI tagged transcripts in template-switch 5'RACE cDNA synthesis. From the 5' RACE reads, TCRdb called clonotypes with MiXCR, one entry per CDR3 protein. This sample yields tens of thousands of distinct CDR3 sequences, of which 3% to 3.5% are seen a single time; about 3.5% belongs to the top ten. Germline V lookup: CDR1 DFQATT, CDR2 SNEGSKA (reference sequence). The CDR3 length is 12 residues. V lost 6 bases and J 5 bases, leaving 11 bases between the germline ends. This receptor was obtained from a man aged 40-49 years with multiple sclerosis. The sample was PBMCs. The chain uses TRBV20-1 and TRBJ2-1, with TRBD1 as a possible D gene (5 bases). CDR3 sequence reads: CSAPQEDNEQFF. The CDR3 DNA is TGCAGTGCCCCACAGGAAGACAATGAGCAGTTCTTC.